These 27 T cell receptor beta chains originate from one sample sequenced in a study of blood T cell repertoires in COVID-19. The data were produced by immunoSEQ multiplex PCR, yet TCRdb's version contains in-frame clones alone and is incomplete. This sample yields 400,000 to 550,000 clones, of which nearly 90% are seen a single time; approximately 2% belongs to the top ten. Sequenced: PBMCs or T cells enriched from blood (not recorded which). All receptors derive from a woman between 18 and 29 years old with acute COVID-19.

The chain recombines TRBV5-4 with TRBJ2-1; 11 bases are shared with TRBD2. The germline gives CDR1 SGHNT, CDR2 YYREEE (reference sequence). The CDR3 is made up of 15 amino acids. With 2 bases clipped from V and 5 bases from J, the junction kept 3 bases outside the gene matches. Written as DNA, the CDR3 is TGTGCCAGCAGCTTCACTAGCGGGGGAAACAATGAGCAGTTCTTC. It codes for CASSFTSGGNNEQFF.

The chain combines TRBV2 with TRBJ1-4, with D unresolved. Germline CDR1 and CDR2: SNHLY and FYNNEI. CDR3 length equals 14 residues. V lost 6 bases and J 9 bases, leaving 17 bases between the germline ends. The CDR3 loop reads CASRQNEDSKKLFF. The CDR3 nucleotides are TGTGCCAGCAGACAAAATGAGGATAGTAAAAAACTGTTTTTT.

The CDR3 nucleotides read TGCGCCAGCAGCGGACTAGCGGGAGGGCCTAATGAGCAGTTCTTC. Residues: CASSGLAGGPNEQFF. The chain links TRBV5-1 to TRBJ2-1, with 15 bases identical to TRBD2. V gave up 4 bases and J gave up 7 bases; unmatched junction bases: 3. The CDR3 is 15 amino acids. CDR1 and CDR2 (germline): SGHRS, YFSETQ. The whole variable domain, remainder taken from reference TRBV5-1 and TRBJ2-1, is KAGVTQTPRYLIKTRGQQVTLSCSPISGHRSVSWYQQTPGQGLQFLFEYFSETQRNKGNFPGRFSGRQFSNSRSEMNVSTLELGDSALYLCASSGLAGGPNEQFFGPGTRLTVL.

The rearrangement joins TRBV18 to TRBJ1-2; D not resolved. Germline loops: CDR1 KGHSH, CDR2 LQKENI. This CDR3 has 15 residues. V was cut by 5 bases and J by 2 bases, with 15 bases left in between. The CDR3 nucleotides are TGTGCCAGCTCAACGTATACAGTTGACAACTATGGCTACACCTTC. The encoded protein is CASSTYTVDNYGYTF. Together with reference TRBV18 and TRBJ1-2, the CDR3 gives the full variable domain: NAGVMQNPRHLVRRRGQEARLRCSPMKGHSHVYWYRQLPEEGLKFMVYLQKENIIDESGMPKERFSAEFPKEGPSILRIQQVVRGDSAAYFCASSTYTVDNYGYTFGSGTRLTVV.

J is TRBJ2-7 and V is TRBV7-8, with 8 bases matching TRBD1. The CDR3 is made up of 12 amino acids. The junction had 2 bases not matched to a gene; V was cut back by 8 bases and J by 2 bases. The germline V gene has CDR1 SGHVS and CDR2 FQNEAQ. This chain's CDR3 is CASGQGPYEQYF. CDR3 bases: TGTGCCAGCGGACAGGGTCCCTACGAGCAGTACTTC.

This chain uses TRBV28 with TRBJ1-5; no firm D call. Germline V CDR1 and CDR2: MDHEN, SYDVKM. Deletions cut 2 bases from V and 1 base from J, with 15 bases between. The CDR3 spans 17 residues. DNA of the CDR3: TGTGCCAGCAGTTTAACTAGCGGTTCTAGGAGCAATCAGCCCCAGCATTTT. It specifies CASSLTSGSRSNQPQHF.

The rearrangement links TRBV18 to TRBJ2-1; possible D gene TRBD2, 7 bases. The length of the CDR3 is 16 residues. V lost 6 bases and J 8 bases, leaving 23 bases between the germline ends. CDR1 KGHSH and CDR2 LQKENI come from the germline V gene. This chain's CDR3 is CASSPNPAGAAHEQFF. The CDR3 bases are TGTGCCAGCTCCCCAAATCCGGCGGGGGCGGCGCATGAGCAGTTCTTC. Full variable domain (rest looked up from reference TRBV18 and TRBJ2-1): NAGVMQNPRHLVRRRGQEARLRCSPMKGHSHVYWYRQLPEEGLKFMVYLQKENIIDESGMPKERFSAEFPKEGPSILRIQQVVRGDSAAYFCASSPNPAGAAHEQFFGPGTRLTVL.

This clone was seen only a few times. This chain connects TRBV19 to TRBJ2-5, with 8 bases identical to TRBD1. V was pared by 4 bases and J by 2 bases, with 6 bases of the junction left unmatched. Germline values: CDR1 LNHDA, CDR2 SQIVND (reference sequence). The CDR3 has 15 residues. The CDR3 loop is CASSTPRDRQETQYF. The DNA for the CDR3 is TGTGCCAGTAGTACCCCCCGGGACAGGCAAGAGACCCAGTACTTC.

V usage is TRBV7-9 and J usage is TRBJ1-2, with D possibly TRBD1 on 5 matching bases. The CDR3 consists of 16 residues. Trimming left V 3 bases short and J 4 bases short, with 18 bases between. Germline CDR1 and CDR2: SEHNR and FQNEAQ (reference sequence). The CDR3 reads CASSLAGGPGSYGYTF. The CDR3, as DNA: TGTGCCAGCAGCTTGGCGGGGGGTCCGGGGTCCTATGGCTACACCTTC. The full variable domain, in which reference TRBV7-9 and TRBJ1-2 provide the parts outside the CDR3, is DTGVSQNPRHKITKRGQNVTFRCDPISEHNRLYWYRQTLGQGPEFLTYFQNEAQLEKSRLLSDRFSAERPKGSFSTLEIQRTEQGDSAMYLCASSLAGGPGSYGYTFGSGTRLTVV.

For this clone: The same CDR3 is also encoded by other DNA sequences in this sample. The rearrangement links TRBV20-1 to TRBJ1-6; 7 bases match TRBD1. The V gene's germline CDR1 is DFQATT and CDR2 SNEGSKA (reference sequence). The CDR3 is made up of 13 amino acids. The ends lost 3 bases at V and 9 bases at J; junction bases unmatched: 5. The CDR3 is CSASLDRASPLHF. Here the CDR3 DNA reads TGCAGTGCTAGTTTAGACAGGGCTTCACCCCTCCACTTT.

The rearrangement uses TRBV30 and TRBJ1-5, with unresolved D. The CDR3 is made up of 13 amino acids. Germline CDR1 reads GTSNPN; CDR2 reads SVGIG (reference sequence). V lost 0 bases to trimming and J lost 3 bases, with 6 bases between them. DNA of the CDR3: TGTGCCTGGAGTGTACAGCACAATCAGCCCCAGCATTTT. Amino acid sequence: CAWSVQHNQPQHF.

The chain links TRBV7-8 to TRBJ1-2; D not certain. The CDR3 has 12 amino acids. From germline, CDR1 is SGHVS and CDR2 FQNEAQ. The V gene lost 4 bases and the J gene lost 2 bases, with 5 bases spanning the gap. CDR3 coding DNA: TGTGCCAGCAGCTGGGAGAACTATGGCTACACCTTC. This sequence encodes CASSWENYGYTF.

The chain carries TRBV7-8 and TRBJ2-7; TRBD1 matches at 7 bases. V was clipped by 5 bases and J by 3 bases; unmatched bases: 7. CDR3 size: 14 residues. CDR1 and CDR2 (germline): SGHVS, FQNEAQ. DNA of the CDR3: TGTGCCAGCAGCCCCCGGGACAGCAACTACGAGCAGTACTTC. It specifies CASSPRDSNYEQYF.

This sequence joins TRBV9 and TRBJ2-1; TRBD2 matches at 7 bases. J lost 4 bases, V lost 3 bases, and 10 bases had no gene match. This CDR3 has 16 amino acids. Germline CDR1 is SGDLS and CDR2 is YYNGEE. This CDR3 is CASSEIGGGLYNEQFF. CDR3 nucleotides: TGTGCCAGCAGCGAGATTGGGGGGGGACTATACAATGAGCAGTTCTTC.

This rearrangement joins TRBV6-5 to TRBJ2-7, with D possibly being TRBD1 (6 bases). The CDR3 runs 12 residues. The ends were cut back, 4 bases at V and 7 bases at J, with 11 bases in the middle. In germline, CDR1 is MNHEY, CDR2 SVGAGI. CDR3 coding DNA: TGTGCCAGCAGTTCCCAGAGGGGGGAGCAGTACTTC. Protein product: CASSSQRGEQYF.

This sequence joins TRBV5-4 and TRBJ2-3, with 7 bases that match TRBD2. CDR1 and CDR2 (germline): SGHNT, YYREEE (reference sequence). The CDR3 is made up of 13 amino acids. The trim removed 0 bases at V and 11 bases at J, leaving 6 bases unmatched. In DNA form, the CDR3 reads TGTGCCAGCAGCTTGGAAGCGGGGTCGAAGCAGTATTTT. Amino acid sequence: CASSLEAGSKQYF.

This chain uses TRBV28 with TRBJ1-5, with 7 bases lining up with TRBD1. Germline loops: CDR1 MDHEN, CDR2 SYDVKM. The CDR3 spans 15 residues. Trimming took 5 bases from V and 4 from J; bases not matched to a gene: 8. Written as DNA, the CDR3 is TGTGCCAGCAGTCCTCCAGGGGGAGCAAATCAGCCCCAGCATTTT. This gives the protein CASSPPGGANQPQHF.

The chain joins TRBV27 to TRBJ2-7, with TRBD1 matching 10 bases. The CDR3 loop spans 19 amino acids. The germline gives CDR1 MNHEY, CDR2 SMNVEV (reference sequence). V lost 3 bases, J lost 4 bases, and 18 bases stayed unmatched. The CDR3 loop reads CASSFRGKTGGPIVYEQYF. The CDR3 DNA is TGTGCCAGCAGTTTTAGGGGCAAGACAGGGGGCCCTATTGTTTACGAGCAGTACTTC.

This chain connects TRBV28 to TRBJ2-1, with D perhaps TRBD2 (6 bases). This CDR3 is built from 12 residues. Trimming pared 8 bases from V and 4 bases from J, leaving 9 bases between. From germline, CDR1 is MDHEN and CDR2 SYDVKM. This CDR3 is CASGGIYNEQFF. CDR3 sequence (DNA): TGTGCCAGCGGCGGGATTTACAATGAGCAGTTCTTC.

This clone occurred once. V and J are TRBV3-1 (or the pseudogene TRBV3-2) and TRBJ2-1; 9 bases agree with TRBD2. Trimming took 1 base from V and 8 from J; bases not matched to a gene: 9. This CDR3 spans 16 amino acids. Germline V lookup: CDR1 LGHDT, CDR2 YNNKEL (reference sequence). The CDR3 protein is CASSQASGLARYEQFF. CDR3 nucleotides: TGTGCCAGCAGCCAAGCGTCGGGACTAGCACGGTATGAGCAGTTCTTC.

This chain joins TRBV5-1 and TRBJ2-3; D uncertain. From germline, CDR1 is SGHRS and CDR2 YFSETQ. V was trimmed by 4 bases and J by 1 base, leaving 16 bases between them. The CDR3 is made up of 16 amino acids. Written as DNA, the CDR3 is TGCGCCAGCAGCCCCCGCTACCGGGTGGGCACAGATACGCAGTATTTT. This encodes CASSPRYRVGTDTQYF.

The J gene is TRBJ1-1, the V gene TRBV10-1, with D uncertain. The germline CDR1 and CDR2 sequences are WNHNN and SYGVQD (reference sequence). The CDR3 totals 14 residues. The V gene lost 2 bases and the J gene lost 1 base, with 8 bases spanning the gap. CDR3 protein: CASSENRGNTEAFF. The CDR3 DNA follows: TGCGCCAGCAGTGAGAATCGGGGGAACACTGAAGCTTTCTTT.

The DNA for the CDR3 is TGTGCCAGCTCACCAGCGACAGGTCAAGCCAAAAACATTCAGTACTTC. Amino acids: CASSPATGQAKNIQYF. The rearrangement links TRBV18 to TRBJ2-4; a possible D gene is TRBD1 (6 bases). Germline assignment: CDR1 KGHSH and CDR2 LQKENI. Trimming removed 2 bases at V and 0 bases at J, with 11 bases between. CDR3 size: 16 residues.

CDR3 region: CASSSNRVSTNEKLFF. The CDR3 DNA is TGTGCCAGCAGCTCCAACAGGGTTTCAACTAATGAAAAACTGTTTTTT. The chain joins TRBV7-9 to TRBJ1-4; possibly TRBD1 for D (6 bases). The CDR3 runs 16 residues. Germline CDR1 and CDR2: SEHNR and FQNEAQ (reference sequence). Trimming shortened V by 4 bases and J by 0 bases, and 12 bases separated the two germline ends.

A single count supports this clone. The chain carries TRBV11-1 and TRBJ2-1, with a tentative D call TRBD1 (6 bases). Trimming shortened V by 5 bases and J by 8 bases, and 22 bases separated the two germline ends. The CDR3 loop spans 16 amino acids. The V gene's germline CDR1 is SGHAT and CDR2 FQDESV (reference sequence). DNA of the CDR3: TGTGCCAGCAGCCAATTCAGGGGCCTCCTCACACATGAGCAGTTCTTC. Translation: CASSQFRGLLTHEQFF.

Only one count was recorded for this clone. This rearrangement joins TRBV6-1 to TRBJ1-2; D might be TRBD1 (5 bases). The V and J ends lost 0 bases and 8 bases respectively, with 13 bases between them. Germline assignment: CDR1 MNHNS and CDR2 SASEGT. This CDR3 is built from 14 residues. CDR3 residues: CASSEAGRERGYTF. CDR3 sequence (DNA): TGTGCCAGCAGTGAAGCCGGCAGGGAAAGAGGCTACACCTTC.

V is TRBV6-2 or TRBV6-3 and J is TRBJ2-3; 8 bases are shared with TRBD2. The germline V gene encodes CDR1 MNHEY and CDR2 SVGEGT. CDR3 size: 16 residues. The ends lost 5 bases at V and 6 bases at J; junction bases unmatched: 13. CDR3 sequence: CASSNILASGHDTQYF. The CDR3 nucleotides read TGTGCCAGCAGTAACATCCTGGCTAGCGGGCATGATACGCAGTATTTT.